This entry lists 5 T cell receptor beta chains sequenced from one sample in a study of T cell changes during pregnancy in multiple sclerosis. Sequencing was performed with immunoSEQ multiplex PCR; in TCRdb, only in-frame clones are kept and a portion is missing. Seen here are more than 60,000 clones, around 90% observed once, and the top ten hold around 0.85%. This specimen consisted of peripheral blood, obtained before pregnancy. The receptors stem from a female donor with multiple sclerosis, enrolled in a pregnancy study.

The rearrangement joins TRBV30 to TRBJ2-1; 10 bases agree with TRBD1. Looked up from germline, CDR1 is GTSNPN and CDR2 is SVGIG (reference sequence). This CDR3 is built from 13 residues. Losses at the gene ends were 5 bases for V and 8 bases for J; bases not matched to a gene: 6. CDR3: CAWDRGHPDEQFF. In nucleotides, the CDR3 is TGTGCCTGGGACAGGGGGCATCCTGATGAGCAGTTCTTC.

The J gene is TRBJ1-5, the V gene TRBV2; TRBD1 matches at 9 bases. V shed 6 bases and J 3 bases; nucleotides not matched to a gene: 6. CDR1 and CDR2 (germline): SNHLY, FYNNEI. This CDR3 comprises 15 residues. In DNA form, the CDR3 reads TGTGCCAGCAGAGCGACAGGGGGAGACAATCAGCCCCAGCATTTT. The encoded protein is CASRATGGDNQPQHF.

The V and J genes are TRBV6-1 and TRBJ2-7; a weak D match, TRBD2 (6 bases). Germline V CDR1 and CDR2: MNHNS, SASEGT. Trimming left V 4 bases short and J 6 bases short, with 16 bases between. The CDR3 has 14 amino acids. The CDR3 here is CASSGGGLAGEQYF. The CDR3 DNA sequence: TGTGCCAGCAGTGGGGGAGGACTGGCCGGCGAGCAGTACTTC.

J is TRBJ1-2 and V is TRBV5-1; D is uncertain. The CDR3 extends over 15 amino acids. The V end lost 0 bases, the J end lost 2 bases, and 11 bases lay between the germline ends. Germline lookup yields CDR1 SGHRS and CDR2 YFSETQ. The CDR3 sequence is CASSLVGSGNYGYTF. The CDR3, as DNA: TGCGCCAGCAGCTTGGTGGGTTCGGGGAACTATGGCTACACCTTC. The whole variable domain, remainder taken from reference TRBV5-1 and TRBJ1-2, is KAGVTQTPRYLIKTRGQQVTLSCSPISGHRSVSWYQQTPGQGLQFLFEYFSETQRNKGNFPGRFSGRQFSNSRSEMNVSTLELGDSALYLCASSLVGSGNYGYTFGSGTRLTVV.

The chain couples TRBV4-2 to TRBJ2-7; 8 bases agree with TRBD1. The germline CDR1 and CDR2 sequences are LGHNA and YNFKEQ. With V trimmed by 0 bases and J by 8 bases, 6 bases remained unmatched. There are 14 residues in the CDR3. Here the CDR3 reads CASSQERNRGKQYF. The CDR3 nucleotides are TGTGCCAGCAGCCAAGAGCGGAACAGGGGGAAGCAGTACTTC.